Here is one TCR beta chain with its context. This CDR3 contains 14 residues. Germline V gene sequence: CDR1 DFQATT, CDR2 SNEGSKA (reference sequence). V dropped 2 bases and J dropped 5; count of bases not matched to a gene: 5. The data are from a study of T cells after yellow fever vaccination. TCRdb re-called the 5' RACE reads through MiXCR, storing one row per CDR3 protein. Of 500,000 to 650,000 distinct CDR3 sequences detected, roughly a sixth appear once; the ten largest clones hold 17%. The chain uses TRBV20-1 and TRBJ1-4; 7 nucleotides align to TRBD1. The sequence was obtained from a man between 18 and 29 years old who received the YFV17D yellow fever vaccine. The sample in question was PBMCs, obtained about 5 days after the first yellow fever vaccination. CDR3 protein: CSARSDRANEKLFF. CDR3 nucleotide sequence: TGCAGTGCTAGATCTGACAGGGCCAATGAAAAACTGTTTTTT.